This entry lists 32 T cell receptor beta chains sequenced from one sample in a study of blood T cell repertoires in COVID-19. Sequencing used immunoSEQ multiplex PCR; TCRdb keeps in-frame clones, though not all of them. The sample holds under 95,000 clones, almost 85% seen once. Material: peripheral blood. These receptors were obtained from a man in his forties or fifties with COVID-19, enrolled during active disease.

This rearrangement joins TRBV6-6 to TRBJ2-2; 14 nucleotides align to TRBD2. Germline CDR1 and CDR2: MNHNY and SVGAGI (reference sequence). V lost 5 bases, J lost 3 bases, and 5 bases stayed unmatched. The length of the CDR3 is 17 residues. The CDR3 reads CASSPRTSGRYTGELFF. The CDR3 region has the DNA TGTGCCAGCAGTCCCCGGACTAGCGGGAGGTACACCGGGGAGCTGTTTTTT.

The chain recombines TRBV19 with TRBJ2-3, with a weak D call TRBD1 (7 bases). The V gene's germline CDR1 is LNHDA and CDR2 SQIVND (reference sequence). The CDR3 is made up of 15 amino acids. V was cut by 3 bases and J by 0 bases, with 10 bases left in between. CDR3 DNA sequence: TGTGCCAGTAGTATCCAGGGGGGAAGCACAGATACGCAGTATTTT. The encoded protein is CASSIQGGSTDTQYF.

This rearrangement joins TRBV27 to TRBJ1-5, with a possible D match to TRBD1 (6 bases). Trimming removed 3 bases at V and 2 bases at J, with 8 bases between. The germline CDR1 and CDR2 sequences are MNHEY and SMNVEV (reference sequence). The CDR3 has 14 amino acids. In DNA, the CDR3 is TGTGCCAGCAGTTTCCGACAGGGCAATCAGCCCCAGCATTTT. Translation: CASSFRQGNQPQHF.

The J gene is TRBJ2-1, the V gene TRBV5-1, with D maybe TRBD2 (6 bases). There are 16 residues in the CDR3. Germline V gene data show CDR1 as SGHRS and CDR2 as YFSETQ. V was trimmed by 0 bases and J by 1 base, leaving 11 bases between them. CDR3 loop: CASSLVGGRSYNEQFF. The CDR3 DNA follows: TGCGCCAGCAGCTTGGTGGGGGGTAGGTCCTACAATGAGCAGTTCTTC. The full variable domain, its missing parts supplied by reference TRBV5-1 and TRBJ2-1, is KAGVTQTPRYLIKTRGQQVTLSCSPISGHRSVSWYQQTPGQGLQFLFEYFSETQRNKGNFPGRFSGRQFSNSRSEMNVSTLELGDSALYLCASSLVGGRSYNEQFFGPGTRLTVL.

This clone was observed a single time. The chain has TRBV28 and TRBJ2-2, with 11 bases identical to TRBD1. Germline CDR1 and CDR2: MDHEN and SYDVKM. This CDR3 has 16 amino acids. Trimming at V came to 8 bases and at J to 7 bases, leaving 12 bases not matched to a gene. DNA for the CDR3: TGTGCCAGCGGGTACTTGCCGGGACAGGGGGGCGGGGAGCTGTTTTTT. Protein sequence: CASGYLPGQGGGELFF.

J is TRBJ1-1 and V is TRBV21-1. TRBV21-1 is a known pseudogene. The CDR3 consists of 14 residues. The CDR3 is CASENPRLNTEAFF. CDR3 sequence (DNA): TGTGCCAGCGAGAACCCCCGATTGAACACTGAAGCTTTCTTT.

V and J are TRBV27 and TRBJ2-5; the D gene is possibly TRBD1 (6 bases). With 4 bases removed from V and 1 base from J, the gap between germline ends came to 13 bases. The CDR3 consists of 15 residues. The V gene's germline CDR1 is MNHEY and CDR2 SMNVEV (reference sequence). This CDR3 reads CASSYRWGLQETQYF. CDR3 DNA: TGTGCCAGCAGTTACCGGTGGGGGCTCCAAGAGACCCAGTACTTC.

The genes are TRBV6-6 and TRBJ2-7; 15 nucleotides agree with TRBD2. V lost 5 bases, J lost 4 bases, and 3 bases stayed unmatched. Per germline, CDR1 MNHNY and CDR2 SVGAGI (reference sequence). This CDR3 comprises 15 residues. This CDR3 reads CASSVGTSGGYEQYF. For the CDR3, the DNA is TGTGCCAGCAGTGTAGGGACTAGCGGGGGGTACGAGCAGTACTTC.

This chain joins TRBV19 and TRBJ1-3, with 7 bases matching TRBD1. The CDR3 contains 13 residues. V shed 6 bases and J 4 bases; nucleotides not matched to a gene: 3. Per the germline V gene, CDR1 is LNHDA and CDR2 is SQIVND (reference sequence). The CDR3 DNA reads TGTGCCAGTAGGACAGGGAGCGGAAACACCATATATTTT. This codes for CASRTGSGNTIYF.

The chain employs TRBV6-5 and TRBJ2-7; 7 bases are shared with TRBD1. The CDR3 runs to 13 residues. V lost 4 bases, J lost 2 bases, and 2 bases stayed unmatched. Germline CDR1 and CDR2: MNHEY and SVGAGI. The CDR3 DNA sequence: TGTGCCAGCAGTTTTAGGGGGCCCTACGAGCAGTACTTC. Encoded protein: CASSFRGPYEQYF.

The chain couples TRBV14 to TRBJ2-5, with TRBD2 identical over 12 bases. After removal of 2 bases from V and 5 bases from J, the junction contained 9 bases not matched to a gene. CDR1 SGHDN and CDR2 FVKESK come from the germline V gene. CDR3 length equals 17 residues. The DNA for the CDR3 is TGTGCCAGCAGCCAAAGACTAGCGGGAGTGACCTGGGAGACCCAGTACTTC. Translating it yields CASSQRLAGVTWETQYF.

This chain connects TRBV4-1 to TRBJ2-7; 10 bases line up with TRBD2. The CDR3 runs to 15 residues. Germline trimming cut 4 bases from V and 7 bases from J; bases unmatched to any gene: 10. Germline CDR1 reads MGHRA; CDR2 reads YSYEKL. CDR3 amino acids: CASSPVLAGPREQYF. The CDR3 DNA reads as TGCGCCAGCAGCCCAGTACTAGCGGGACCCCGAGAGCAGTACTTC.

The CDR3 DNA sequence: TGTGCCAGCAGACGGGACAGCTATAGCAATCAGCCCCAGCATTTT. Translating it yields CASRRDSYSNQPQHF. This chain uses TRBV28 with TRBJ1-5; TRBD1 aligns across 7 bases. V trimming: 6 bases; J trimming: 0 bases; junction bases outside the gene matches: 5. The CDR3 sequence is 15 residues long. The germline V gene encodes CDR1 MDHEN and CDR2 SYDVKM.

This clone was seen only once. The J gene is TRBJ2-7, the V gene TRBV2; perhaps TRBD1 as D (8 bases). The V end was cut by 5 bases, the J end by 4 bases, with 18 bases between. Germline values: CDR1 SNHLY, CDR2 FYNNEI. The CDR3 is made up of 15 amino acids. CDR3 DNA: TGTGCCAGCAGTCTAGCGGACAGGGTTGTATACGAGCAGTACTTC. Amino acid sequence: CASSLADRVVYEQYF. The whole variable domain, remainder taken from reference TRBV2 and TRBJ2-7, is EPEVTQTPSHQVTQMGQEVILRCVPISNHLYFYWYRQILGQKVEFLVSFYNNEISEKSEIFDDQFSVERPDGSNFTLKIRSTKLEDSAMYFCASSLADRVVYEQYFGPGTRLTVT.

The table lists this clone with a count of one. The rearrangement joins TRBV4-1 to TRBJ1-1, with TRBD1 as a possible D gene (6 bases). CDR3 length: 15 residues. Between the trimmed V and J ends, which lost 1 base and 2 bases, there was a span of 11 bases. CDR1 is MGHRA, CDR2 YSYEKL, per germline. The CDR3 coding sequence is TGCGCCAGCAGCCAAGTTTGGACAGTAAACACTGAAGCTTTCTTT. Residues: CASSQVWTVNTEAFF.

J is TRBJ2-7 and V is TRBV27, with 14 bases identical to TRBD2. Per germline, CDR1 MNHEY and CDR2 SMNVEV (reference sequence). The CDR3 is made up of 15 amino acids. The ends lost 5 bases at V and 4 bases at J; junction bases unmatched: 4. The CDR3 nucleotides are TGTGCCAGCAGTCGGGGGACTAGCGGGAGTTACGAGCAGTACTTC. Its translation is CASSRGTSGSYEQYF.

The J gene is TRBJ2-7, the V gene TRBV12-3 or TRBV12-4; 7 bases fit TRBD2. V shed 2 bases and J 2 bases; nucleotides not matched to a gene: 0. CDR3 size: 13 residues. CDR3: CASSLRGAYEQYF. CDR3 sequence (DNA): TGTGCCAGCAGTTTACGGGGGGCCTACGAGCAGTACTTC.

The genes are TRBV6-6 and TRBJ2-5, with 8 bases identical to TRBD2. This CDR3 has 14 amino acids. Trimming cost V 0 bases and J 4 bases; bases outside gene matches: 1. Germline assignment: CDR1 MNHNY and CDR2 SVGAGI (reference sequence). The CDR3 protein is CASSYSGRGETQYF. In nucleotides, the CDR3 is TGTGCCAGCAGTTACTCCGGGAGGGGAGAGACCCAGTACTTC.

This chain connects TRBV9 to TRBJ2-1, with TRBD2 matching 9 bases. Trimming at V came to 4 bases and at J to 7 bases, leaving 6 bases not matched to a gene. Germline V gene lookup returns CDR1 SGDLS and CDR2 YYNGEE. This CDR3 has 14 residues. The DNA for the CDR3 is TGTGCCAGCAGCCTACGGACTAGCGATAATGAGCAGTTCTTC. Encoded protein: CASSLRTSDNEQFF.

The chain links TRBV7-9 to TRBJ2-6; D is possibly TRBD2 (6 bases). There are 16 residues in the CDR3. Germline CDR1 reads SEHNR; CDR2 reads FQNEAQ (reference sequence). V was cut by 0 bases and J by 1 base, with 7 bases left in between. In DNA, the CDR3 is TGTGCCAGCAGCTTAGCGCGGGATTCTGGGGCCAACGTCCTGACTTTC. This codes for CASSLARDSGANVLTF.

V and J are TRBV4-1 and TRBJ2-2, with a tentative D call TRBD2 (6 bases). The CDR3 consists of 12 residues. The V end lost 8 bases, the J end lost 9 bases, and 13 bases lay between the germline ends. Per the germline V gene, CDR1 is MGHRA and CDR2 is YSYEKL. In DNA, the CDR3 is TGCGCCAGCGCGGGGAATAGGAGGGAGCTGTTTTTT. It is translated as CASAGNRRELFF.

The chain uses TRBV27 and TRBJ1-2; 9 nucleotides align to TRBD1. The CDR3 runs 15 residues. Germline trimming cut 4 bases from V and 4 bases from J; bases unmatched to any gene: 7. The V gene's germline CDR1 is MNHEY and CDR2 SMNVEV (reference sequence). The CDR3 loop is CASSSRTGAPYGYTF. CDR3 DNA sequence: TGTGCCAGCAGTTCTCGGACAGGGGCCCCCTATGGCTACACCTTC.

The CDR3 loop is CASSLWENQPQHF. The CDR3 nucleotides are TGTGCCAGCAGTTTATGGGAGAATCAGCCCCAGCATTTT. The rearrangement uses TRBV12-3 or TRBV12-4 and TRBJ1-5; D call uncertain. Trimming cost V 2 bases and J 4 bases, with 6 bases left between them. This CDR3 spans 13 amino acids.

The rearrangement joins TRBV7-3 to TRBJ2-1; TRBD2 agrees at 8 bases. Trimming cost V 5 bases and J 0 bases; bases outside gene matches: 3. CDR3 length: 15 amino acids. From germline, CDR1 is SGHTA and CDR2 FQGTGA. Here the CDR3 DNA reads TGTGCCAGCAGCCCGGGGGGGAGCTCCTACAATGAGCAGTTCTTC. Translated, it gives CASSPGGSSYNEQFF.

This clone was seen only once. The CDR3 DNA reads as TGTGCCAGCAGCCCCGGCGGGCAGCAAGAGACCCAGTACTTC. Its protein product is CASSPGGQQETQYF. V is TRBV5-4 and J is TRBJ2-5; possible D gene TRBD2, 5 bases. CDR3 length: 14 residues. CDR1 and CDR2 (germline): SGHNT, YYREEE (reference sequence). V dropped 4 bases and J dropped 2 bases, with 12 bases sitting between them.

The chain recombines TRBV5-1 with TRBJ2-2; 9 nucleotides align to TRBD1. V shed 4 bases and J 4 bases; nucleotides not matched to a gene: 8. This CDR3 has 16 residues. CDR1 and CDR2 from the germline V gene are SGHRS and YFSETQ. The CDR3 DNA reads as TGCGCCAGCAGCCATCGCGGGACAGGGAGCACCGGGGAGCTGTTTTTT. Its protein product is CASSHRGTGSTGELFF.

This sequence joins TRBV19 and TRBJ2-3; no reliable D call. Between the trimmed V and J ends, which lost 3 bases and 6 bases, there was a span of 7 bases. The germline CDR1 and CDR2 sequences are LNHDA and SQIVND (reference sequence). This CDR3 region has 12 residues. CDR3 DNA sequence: TGTGCCAGTAGTATCTACCCGGATACGCAGTATTTT. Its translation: CASSIYPDTQYF.

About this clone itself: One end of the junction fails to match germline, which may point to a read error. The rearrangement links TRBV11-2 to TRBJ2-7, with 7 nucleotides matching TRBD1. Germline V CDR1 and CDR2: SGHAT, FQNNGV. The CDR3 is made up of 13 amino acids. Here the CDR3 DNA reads TGTGCCAGCAGCCTAGACAGGGCCTACGAGCAGTACTTC. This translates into CASSLDRAYEQYF.

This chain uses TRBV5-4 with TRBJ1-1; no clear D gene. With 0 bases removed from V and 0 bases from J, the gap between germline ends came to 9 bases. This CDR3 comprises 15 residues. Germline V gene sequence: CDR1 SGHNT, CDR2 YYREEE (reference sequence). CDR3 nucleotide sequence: TGTGCCAGCAGCTTGGACAGCCGAATGAACACTGAAGCTTTCTTT. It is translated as CASSLDSRMNTEAFF.

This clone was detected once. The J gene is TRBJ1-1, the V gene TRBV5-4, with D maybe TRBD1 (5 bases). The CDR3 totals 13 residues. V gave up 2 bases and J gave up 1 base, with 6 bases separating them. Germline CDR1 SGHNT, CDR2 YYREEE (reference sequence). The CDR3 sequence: CASSFGGNTEAFF. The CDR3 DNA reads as TGTGCCAGCAGCTTCGGGGGGAACACTGAAGCTTTCTTT. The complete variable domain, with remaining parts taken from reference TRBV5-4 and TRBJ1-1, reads ETGVTQSPTHLIKTRGQQVTLRCSSQSGHNTVSWYQQALGQGPQFIFQYYREEENGRGNFPPRFSGLQFPNYSSELNVNALELDDSALYLCASSFGGNTEAFFGQGTRLTVV.

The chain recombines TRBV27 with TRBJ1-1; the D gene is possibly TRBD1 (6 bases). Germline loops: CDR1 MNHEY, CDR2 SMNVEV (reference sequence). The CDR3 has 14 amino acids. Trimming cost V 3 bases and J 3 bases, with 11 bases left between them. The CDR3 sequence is CASSLGGAHTEAFF. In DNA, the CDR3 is TGTGCCAGCAGTTTGGGGGGGGCGCACACTGAAGCTTTCTTT.

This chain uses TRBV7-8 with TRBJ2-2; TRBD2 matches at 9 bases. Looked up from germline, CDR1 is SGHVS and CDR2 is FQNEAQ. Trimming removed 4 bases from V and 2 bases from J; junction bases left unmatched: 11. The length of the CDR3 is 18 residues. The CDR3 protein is CASSSTRLAETNTGELFF. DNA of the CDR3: TGTGCCAGCAGCTCCACAAGACTAGCGGAGACTAACACCGGGGAGCTGTTTTTT. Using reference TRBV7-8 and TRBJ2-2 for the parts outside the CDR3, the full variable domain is GAGVSQSPRYKVAKRGQDVALRCDPISGHVSLFWYQQALGQGPEFLTYFQNEAQLDKSGLPSDRFFAERPEGSVSTLKIQRTQQEDSAVYLCASSSTRLAETNTGELFFGEGSRLTVL.